Following are 5 T cell receptor beta chains from one sample sequenced in a study of blood T cell repertoires in COVID-19. TCRdb's copy holds only in-frame clones and misses some; the assay was immunoSEQ multiplex PCR. Among some 60,000 clones listed, more than 65% were seen once. The source material was peripheral blood. The receptors here all came from an elderly man with COVID-19, enrolled during active disease.

V and J are TRBV4-3 and TRBJ1-3; no definite D call. V gave up 1 base and J gave up 4 bases, with 11 bases separating them. Germline V gene sequence: CDR1 LGHNA, CDR2 YSLEER. The CDR3 is made up of 15 amino acids. CDR3 in DNA: TGCGCCAGCAGCCAAGGGCCGGAGGCAGGAAACACCATATATTTT. Translated: CASSQGPEAGNTIYF.

The chain has TRBV5-4 and TRBJ2-6, with 10 bases fitting TRBD1. The germline CDR1 and CDR2 sequences are SGHNT and YYREEE (reference sequence). The J segment lost 2 bases and the V segment lost 0 bases, leaving 2 bases of the junction unmatched. This CDR3 is built from 17 residues. The CDR3 DNA reads TGTGCCAGCAGCTTGGCCGGGACAGGGGCTGGGGCCAACGTCCTGACTTTC. Its translation: CASSLAGTGAGANVLTF.

This chain joins TRBV4-2 and TRBJ1-1; D uncertain. The CDR3 consists of 12 residues. Germline V gene data show CDR1 as LGHNA and CDR2 as YNFKEQ. The V end lost 7 bases, the J end lost 3 bases, and 9 bases lay between the germline ends. In nucleotides, the CDR3 is TGTGCCAGCACAACGCGGCACACTGAAGCTTTCTTT. Translating it yields CASTTRHTEAFF.

This rearrangement joins TRBV5-4 to TRBJ1-3; D is ambiguous. This CDR3 region has 15 residues. Germline CDR1 and CDR2: SGHNT and YYREEE (reference sequence). V lost 4 bases and J 4 bases, leaving 15 bases between the germline ends. CDR3 in amino acids: CASSKRTGEGNTIYF. The DNA for the CDR3 is TGTGCCAGCAGCAAACGGACCGGGGAAGGAAACACCATATATTTT.

V usage is TRBV20-1 and J usage is TRBJ1-1; unclear D gene. The V gene lost 3 bases and the J gene lost 0 bases, with 20 bases spanning the gap. Per the germline V gene, CDR1 is DFQATT and CDR2 is SNEGSKA (reference sequence). The CDR3 covers 17 residues. The CDR3 region is CSASRINGQNLNTEAFF. CDR3 DNA: TGCAGTGCTAGTAGGATAAATGGGCAGAATTTGAACACTGAAGCTTTCTTT.